This T cell receptor (beta chain) stems from a study of beta chain features in type 1 diabetes. Study results and limitations: The naive, central memory and Treg TCRB repertoires showed an apparent similarity that was greater among patients than among healthy donors. Type 1 diabetes patients had TCRB CDR3s that were shorter (moderately but significantly so) in all four CD4+ subsets.

Remarks on this clone: The target antigen is unknown.

CD4+ cells of the naive, central memory, regulatory and stem cell-like memory types were sorted via CD45RO/CCR7/CD25/CD127/CD95/CD27. Every isolated RNA sample was fully reverse transcribed, so sequencing captured expressed TCRB transcripts. Some 4 million reads on average were seen across naive, central memory and regulatory T cell samples. Sequencing was performed with immunoSEQ multiplex PCR; in TCRdb, only in-frame clones are kept and a portion is missing. The sample includes approximately 600,000 clones, roughly an eighth of them seen just once. The CDR3 is made up of 15 amino acids. CDR1 LGHNA and CDR2 YSLEER come from the germline V gene. The junction had 5 bases not matched to a gene; V was cut back by 2 bases and J by 4 bases.

Sequences were obtained from naive CD4+ T cells from blood. The V call is TRBV4-3, the J call TRBJ2-3; TRBD2 agrees at 8 bases. The receptor was derived from a man between 25 and 39 years old with type 1 diabetes. Here the CDR3 DNA reads TGCGCCAGCAGCCAAAAAGCGGGGGTGGCAGATACGCAGTATTTT. Its protein is CASSQKAGVADTQYF.